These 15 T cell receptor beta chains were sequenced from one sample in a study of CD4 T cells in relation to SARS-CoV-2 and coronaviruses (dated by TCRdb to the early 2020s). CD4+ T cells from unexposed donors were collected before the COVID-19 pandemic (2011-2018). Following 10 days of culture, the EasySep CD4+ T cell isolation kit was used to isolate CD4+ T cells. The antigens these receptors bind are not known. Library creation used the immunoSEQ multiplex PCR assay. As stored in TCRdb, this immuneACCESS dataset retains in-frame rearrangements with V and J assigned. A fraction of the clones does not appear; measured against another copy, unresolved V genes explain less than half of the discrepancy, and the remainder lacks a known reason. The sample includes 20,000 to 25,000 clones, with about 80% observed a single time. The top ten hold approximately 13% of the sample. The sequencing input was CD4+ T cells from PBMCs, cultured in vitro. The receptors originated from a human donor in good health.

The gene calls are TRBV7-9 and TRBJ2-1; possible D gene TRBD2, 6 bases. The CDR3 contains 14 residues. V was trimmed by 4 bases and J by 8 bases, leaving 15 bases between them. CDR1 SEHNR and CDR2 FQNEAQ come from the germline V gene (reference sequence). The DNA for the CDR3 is TGTGCCAGCAGCTGGGGGGACTTTTGGGATGAGCAGTTCTTC. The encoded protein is CASSWGDFWDEQFF. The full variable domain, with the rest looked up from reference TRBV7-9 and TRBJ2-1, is DTGVSQNPRHKITKRGQNVTFRCDPISEHNRLYWYRQTLGQGPEFLTYFQNEAQLEKSRLLSDRFSAERPKGSFSTLEIQRTEQGDSAMYLCASSWGDFWDEQFFGPGTRLTVL.

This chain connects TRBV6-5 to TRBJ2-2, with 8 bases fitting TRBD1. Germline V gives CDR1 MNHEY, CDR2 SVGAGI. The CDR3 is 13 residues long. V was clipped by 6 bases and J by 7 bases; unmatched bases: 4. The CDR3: CASRDRVGGELFF. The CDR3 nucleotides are TGTGCCAGCAGGGACAGGGTCGGCGGGGAGCTGTTTTTT.

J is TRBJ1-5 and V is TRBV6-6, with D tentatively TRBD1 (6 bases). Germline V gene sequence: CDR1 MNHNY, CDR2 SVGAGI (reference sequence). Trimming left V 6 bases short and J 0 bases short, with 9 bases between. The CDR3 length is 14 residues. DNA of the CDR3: TGTGCCAGCAGCGACAGGTATAGCAATCAGCCCCAGCATTTT. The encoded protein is CASSDRYSNQPQHF.

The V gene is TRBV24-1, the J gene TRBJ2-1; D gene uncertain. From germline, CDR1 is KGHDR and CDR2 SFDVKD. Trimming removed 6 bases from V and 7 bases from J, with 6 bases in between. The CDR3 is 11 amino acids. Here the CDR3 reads CATSLRNEQFF. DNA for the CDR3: TGTGCCACCAGTCTGCGGAATGAGCAGTTCTTC.

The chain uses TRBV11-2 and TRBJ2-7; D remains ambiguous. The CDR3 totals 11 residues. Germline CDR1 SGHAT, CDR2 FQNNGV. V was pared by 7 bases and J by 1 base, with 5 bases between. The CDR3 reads CASTASYEQYF. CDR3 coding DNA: TGTGCCAGCACCGCGTCCTACGAGCAGTACTTC.

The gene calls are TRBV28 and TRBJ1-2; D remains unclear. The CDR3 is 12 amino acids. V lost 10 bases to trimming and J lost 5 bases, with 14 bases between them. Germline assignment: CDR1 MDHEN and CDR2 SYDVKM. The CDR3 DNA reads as TGTGCCACCGGGGAGGCGCCGTATGGCTACACCTTC. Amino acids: CATGEAPYGYTF.

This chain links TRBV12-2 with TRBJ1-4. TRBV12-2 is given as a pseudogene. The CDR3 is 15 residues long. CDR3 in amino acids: CASRLAGGTNEKLFF. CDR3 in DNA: TGTGCAAGTCGCTTAGCGGGGGGGACTAATGAAAAACTGTTTTTT.

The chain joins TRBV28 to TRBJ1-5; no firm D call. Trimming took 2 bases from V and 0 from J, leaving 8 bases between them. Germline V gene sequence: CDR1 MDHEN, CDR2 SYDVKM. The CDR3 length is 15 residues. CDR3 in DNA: TGTGCCAGCAGTTTAGTTCAGTATAGCAATCAGCCCCAGCATTTT. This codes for CASSLVQYSNQPQHF.

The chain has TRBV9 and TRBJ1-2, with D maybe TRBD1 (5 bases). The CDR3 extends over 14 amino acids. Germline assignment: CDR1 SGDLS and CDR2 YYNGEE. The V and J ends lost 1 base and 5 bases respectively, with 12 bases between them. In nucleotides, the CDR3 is TGTGCCAGCAGCGTATCTAGGGACGGATATGGCTACACCTTC. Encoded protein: CASSVSRDGYGYTF. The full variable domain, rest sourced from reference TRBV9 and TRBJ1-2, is DSGVTQTPKHLITATGQRVTLRCSPRSGDLSVYWYQQSLDQGLQFLIQYYNGEERAKGNILERFSAQQFPDLHSELNLSSLELGDSALYFCASSVSRDGYGYTFGSGTRLTVV.

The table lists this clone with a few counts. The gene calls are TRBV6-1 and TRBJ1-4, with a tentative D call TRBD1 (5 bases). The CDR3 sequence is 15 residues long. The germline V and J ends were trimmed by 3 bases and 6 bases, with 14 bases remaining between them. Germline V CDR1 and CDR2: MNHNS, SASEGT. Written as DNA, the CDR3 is TGTGCCAGCAGTGATAGGCAGGGTTTTGATGAAAAACTGTTTTTT. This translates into CASSDRQGFDEKLFF.

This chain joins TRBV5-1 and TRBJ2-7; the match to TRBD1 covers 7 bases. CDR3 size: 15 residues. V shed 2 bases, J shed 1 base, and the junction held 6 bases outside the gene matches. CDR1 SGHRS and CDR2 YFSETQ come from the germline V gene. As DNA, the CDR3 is TGCGCCAGCAGCTTAGGGGGCACTGGGTCCTACGAGCAGTACTTC. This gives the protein CASSLGGTGSYEQYF.

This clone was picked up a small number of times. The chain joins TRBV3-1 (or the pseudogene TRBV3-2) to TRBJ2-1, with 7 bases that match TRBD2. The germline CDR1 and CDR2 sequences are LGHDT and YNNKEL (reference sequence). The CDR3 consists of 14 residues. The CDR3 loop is CVGRERHYYNEQFF. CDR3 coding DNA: TGTGTCGGGCGGGAGCGCCACTACTACAATGAGCAGTTCTTC.

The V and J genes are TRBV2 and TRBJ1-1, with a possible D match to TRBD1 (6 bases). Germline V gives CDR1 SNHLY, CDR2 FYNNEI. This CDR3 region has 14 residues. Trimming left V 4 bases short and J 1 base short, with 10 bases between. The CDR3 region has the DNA TGTGCCAGCAGTGCCGGGACACCGAACACTGAAGCTTTCTTT. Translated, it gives CASSAGTPNTEAFF.

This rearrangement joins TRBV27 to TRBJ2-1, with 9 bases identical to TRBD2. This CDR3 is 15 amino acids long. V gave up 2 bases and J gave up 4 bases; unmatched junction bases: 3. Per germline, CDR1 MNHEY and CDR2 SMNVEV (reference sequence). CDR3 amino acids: CASSLAGGLYNEQFF. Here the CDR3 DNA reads TGTGCCAGCAGTTTAGCGGGAGGGTTGTACAATGAGCAGTTCTTC.

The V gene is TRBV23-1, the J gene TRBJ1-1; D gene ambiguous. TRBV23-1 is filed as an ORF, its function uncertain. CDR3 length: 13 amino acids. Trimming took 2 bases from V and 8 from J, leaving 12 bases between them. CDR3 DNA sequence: TGCGCCAGCAGTCAACGGACTATTACCGAAGCTTTCTTT. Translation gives CASSQRTITEAFF.